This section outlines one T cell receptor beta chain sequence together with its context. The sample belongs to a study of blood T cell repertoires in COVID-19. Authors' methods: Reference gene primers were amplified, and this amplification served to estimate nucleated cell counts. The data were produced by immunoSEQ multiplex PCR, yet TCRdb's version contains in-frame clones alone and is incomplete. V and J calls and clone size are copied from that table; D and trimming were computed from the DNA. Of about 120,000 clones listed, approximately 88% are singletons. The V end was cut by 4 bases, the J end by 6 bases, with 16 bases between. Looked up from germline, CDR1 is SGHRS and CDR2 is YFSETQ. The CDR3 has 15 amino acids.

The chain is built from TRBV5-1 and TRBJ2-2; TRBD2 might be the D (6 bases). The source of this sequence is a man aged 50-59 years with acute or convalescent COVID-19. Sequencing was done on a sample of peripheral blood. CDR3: CASSPLAYGSGELFF. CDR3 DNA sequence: TGCGCCAGCAGCCCTCTAGCGTATGGCTCCGGGGAGCTGTTTTTT.